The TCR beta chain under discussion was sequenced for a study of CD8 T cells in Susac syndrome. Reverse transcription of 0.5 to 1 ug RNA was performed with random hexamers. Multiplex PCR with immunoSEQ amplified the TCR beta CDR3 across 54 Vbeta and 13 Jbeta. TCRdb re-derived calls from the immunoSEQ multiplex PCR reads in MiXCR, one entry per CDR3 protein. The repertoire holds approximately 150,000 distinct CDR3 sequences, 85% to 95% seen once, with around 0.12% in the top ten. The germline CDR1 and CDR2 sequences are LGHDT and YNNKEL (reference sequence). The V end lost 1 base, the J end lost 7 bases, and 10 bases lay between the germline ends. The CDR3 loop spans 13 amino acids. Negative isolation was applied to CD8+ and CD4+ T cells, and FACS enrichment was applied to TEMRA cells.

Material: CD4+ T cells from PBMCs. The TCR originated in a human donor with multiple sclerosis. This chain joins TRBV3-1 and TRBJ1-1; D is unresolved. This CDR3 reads CASSQGLGGEAFF. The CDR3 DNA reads TGTGCCAGCAGCCAAGGCCTCGGCGGTGAAGCTTTCTTT.